This entry is about one TCR beta chain. The record originates from a study of blood T cell repertoires in COVID-19. Overall study: COVID-19 samples from acute and convalescent phases originated in the United States, Italy and Spain. Sources were T cells, B-cell-depleted T cells, or PBMCs; the material itself was cDNA or gDNA.

Per the original methods: Nucleated cell counts were estimated from reference gene primer amplification. The data were produced by immunoSEQ multiplex PCR, yet TCRdb's version contains in-frame clones alone and is incomplete. That table is the source of V, J and clone size, and D and trimming were worked out from the DNA. The sample has some 120,000 clones, about 79% seen once; the top ten hold around 17%. The germline V gene encodes CDR1 SQVTM and CDR2 ANQGSEA. Trimming removed 4 bases at V and 0 bases at J, with 11 bases between. The CDR3 has 14 residues. The J gene is TRBJ2-3, the V gene TRBV29-1, with D possibly TRBD2 on 6 matching bases. This TCR was recovered from a woman aged 50 to 60 with acute or convalescent COVID-19. The specimen sequenced was peripheral blood. CDR3 sequence (DNA): TGCAGCGTTGTCCCGGGGACTAGCACAGATACGCAGTATTTT. It translates to CSVVPGTSTDTQYF.